Each of the 18 T cell receptor beta chains below was sequenced from the same sample in a study of blood T cell repertoires in COVID-19. Profiling relied on immunoSEQ multiplex PCR, and the TCRdb table lists in-frame clones only, not all of them. The repertoire consists of tens of thousands of clones, with around 80% occurring once and the leading ten covering roughly 15%. The sequenced sample was peripheral blood. These receptors all stem from a woman older than 75 with acute or convalescent COVID-19.

V and J are TRBV19 and TRBJ1-6; possible D gene TRBD1, 5 bases. The germline gives CDR1 LNHDA, CDR2 SQIVND (reference sequence). This CDR3 region has 13 residues. The V end lost 3 bases, the J end lost 13 bases, and 13 bases lay between the germline ends. CDR3 in amino acids: CASSMGGGRPLHF. In DNA, the CDR3 is TGTGCCAGTAGTATGGGGGGGGGTAGGCCCCTCCACTTT.

The chain joins TRBV3-1 (or the pseudogene TRBV3-2) to TRBJ2-1; 8 bases agree with TRBD1. The CDR3 spans 17 residues. With 3 bases clipped from V and 4 bases from J, the junction kept 11 bases outside the gene matches. Germline CDR1 and CDR2: LGHDT and YNNKEL (reference sequence). The CDR3 nucleotides are TGTGCCAGCAGCCACTTAGTGGACAGGGTTTCTTACAATGAGCAGTTCTTC. Encoded protein: CASSHLVDRVSYNEQFF.

The J gene is TRBJ2-2, the V gene TRBV2; 8 bases are shared with TRBD1. This CDR3 contains 17 residues. CDR1 SNHLY and CDR2 FYNNEI come from the germline V gene. J was trimmed by 6 bases and V by 2 bases; bases with no gene match: 11. Here the CDR3 reads CASSESLLAGGSGELFF. CDR3 bases: TGTGCCAGCAGTGAAAGTCTACTAGCAGGGGGCTCCGGGGAGCTGTTTTTT. The variable domain in full, completed from reference TRBV2 and TRBJ2-2, reads EPEVTQTPSHQVTQMGQEVILRCVPISNHLYFYWYRQILGQKVEFLVSFYNNEISEKSEIFDDQFSVERPDGSNFTLKIRSTKLEDSAMYFCASSESLLAGGSGELFFGEGSRLTVL.

This chain joins TRBV6-5 and TRBJ1-1, with 7 positions matching TRBD1. CDR3 size: 15 residues. The germline gives CDR1 MNHEY, CDR2 SVGAGI. V was clipped by 2 bases and J by 6 bases; unmatched bases: 9. CDR3 region: CASSYTDNRGAEAFF. The CDR3 DNA reads as TGTGCCAGCAGTTACACGGATAACAGGGGCGCTGAAGCTTTCTTT.

The table lists this clone with a count of one. The V call is TRBV11-3, the J call TRBJ1-1; D is uncertain. The germline CDR1 and CDR2 sequences are SGHNT and YENEEA. CDR3 length: 13 residues. Trimming removed 2 bases from V and 11 bases from J, with 15 bases in between. The CDR3 region has the DNA TGTGCCAGCAGCTTACGGGGTCGGTCGGGCGCTTTCTTT. This encodes CASSLRGRSGAFF.

The rearrangement joins TRBV7-2 to TRBJ1-4; no clear D gene. Germline V gene sequence: CDR1 SGHTA, CDR2 FQGNSA. The CDR3 extends over 15 amino acids. Trimming left V 4 bases short and J 8 bases short, with 17 bases between. In DNA form, the CDR3 reads TGTGCCAGCAGCTCCGCGGGAGGAGTGATGGAAAAACTGTTTTTT. Protein sequence: CASSSAGGVMEKLFF.

A word on this clone: The same CDR3 can be traced to other DNA sequences in this sample. This CDR3 reads CASSSRQGATEAFF. Written as DNA, the CDR3 is TGTGCCAGTAGTTCCCGACAGGGGGCCACTGAAGCTTTCTTT. V and J are TRBV19 and TRBJ1-1, with 10 bases identical to TRBD1. The CDR3 has 14 residues. Germline V lookup: CDR1 LNHDA, CDR2 SQIVND (reference sequence). Germline trimming cut 5 bases from V and 4 bases from J; bases unmatched to any gene: 4.

This clone appeared a few times. This sample includes further DNA sequences coding for the same CDR3. This sequence joins TRBV24-1 and TRBJ2-2; 9 bases line up with TRBD1. The CDR3 loop spans 16 amino acids. Germline-derived CDR1 and CDR2 are KGHDR and SFDVKD. Trimming cost V 4 bases and J 4 bases; bases outside gene matches: 6. The CDR3 region has the DNA TGTGCCACCAGTGAGCCGGGACAGGGACCCACCGGGGAGCTGTTTTTT. Its translation: CATSEPGQGPTGELFF.

V and J are TRBV9 and TRBJ2-2; D is uncertain. The CDR3 extends over 13 amino acids. CDR1 and CDR2 (germline): SGDLS, YYNGEE. The ends were cut back, 3 bases at V and 0 bases at J, with 3 bases in the middle. The CDR3 protein is CASSAANTGELFF. CDR3 nucleotides: TGTGCCAGCAGCGCCGCGAACACCGGGGAGCTGTTTTTT.

The V and J genes are TRBV6-2 or TRBV6-3 and TRBJ2-4, with D possibly matching TRBD1 (5 bases). The V end was cut by 4 bases, the J end by 7 bases, with 23 bases between. Germline CDR1 MNHEY, CDR2 SVGEGT. This CDR3 comprises 17 residues. For the CDR3, the DNA is TGTGCCAGCAGTTTTAGGGGCGCAGGGAATGTAGGGAACATTCAGTACTTC. Its protein is CASSFRGAGNVGNIQYF.

V usage is TRBV5-1 and J usage is TRBJ2-1; 8 bases match TRBD2. Germline trimming cut 3 bases from V and 8 bases from J; bases unmatched to any gene: 22. This CDR3 region has 19 residues. In germline, CDR1 is SGHRS, CDR2 YFSETQ. The CDR3 protein is CASSWRASGGVVIRYEQFF. CDR3 bases: TGCGCCAGCAGCTGGAGGGCCAGCGGGGGAGTCGTTATTCGGTATGAGCAGTTCTTC.

The gene calls are TRBV14 and TRBJ2-3, with TRBD2 matching over 8 bases. Per germline, CDR1 SGHDN and CDR2 FVKESK. The CDR3 sequence is 15 residues long. Trimming removed 4 bases from V and 6 bases from J; junction bases left unmatched: 9. DNA of the CDR3: TGTGCCAGCAGCCTTATAGCGGGGCTAGTTGATACGCAGTATTTT. Translated: CASSLIAGLVDTQYF.

The CDR3 reads CASSPGRGRTNEQFF. Written as DNA, the CDR3 is TGTGCCAGCTCACCCGGTAGGGGGCGGACGAATGAGCAGTTCTTC. The chain is built from TRBV18 and TRBJ2-1; 7 bases agree with TRBD1. Germline V gene lookup returns CDR1 KGHSH and CDR2 LQKENI. The CDR3 loop spans 15 amino acids. The ends lost 3 bases at V and 7 bases at J; junction bases unmatched: 9.

The V and J genes are TRBV7-9 and TRBJ2-7; 14 bases are a match to TRBD2. Germline trimming cut 5 bases from V and 2 bases from J; bases unmatched to any gene: 8. Germline CDR1 SEHNR, CDR2 FQNEAQ (reference sequence). There are 17 residues in the CDR3. CDR3 sequence (DNA): TGTGCCAGCAGCGGACTAGCGGGGGGCCTTATAACCTACGAGCAGTACTTC. It yields the protein CASSGLAGGLITYEQYF. Filled out from reference TRBV7-9 and TRBJ2-7, the complete variable domain reads DTGVSQNPRHKITKRGQNVTFRCDPISEHNRLYWYRQTLGQGPEFLTYFQNEAQLEKSRLLSDRFSAERPKGSFSTLEIQRTEQGDSAMYLCASSGLAGGLITYEQYFGPGTRLTVT.

The chain recombines TRBV10-2 with TRBJ2-3, with D possibly TRBD1 on 5 matching bases. The germline CDR1 and CDR2 sequences are WSHSY and SAAADI. The CDR3 covers 13 residues. Trimming pared 10 bases from V and 1 base from J, leaving 12 bases between. The CDR3 nucleotides are TGCGCCACGCGATTAGGGGGCACAGATACGCAGTATTTT. Amino acid sequence: CATRLGGTDTQYF.

This chain uses TRBV6-1 with TRBJ1-1; 8 nucleotides match TRBD1. CDR1 is MNHNS, CDR2 SASEGT, per germline. V lost 5 bases to trimming and J lost 6 bases; unmatched junction nucleotides: 8. The CDR3 sequence is 14 residues long. CDR3: CASSLGQGGSEAFF. The CDR3 nucleotides are TGTGCCAGCAGTCTAGGACAGGGAGGCTCTGAAGCTTTCTTT.

J is TRBJ1-2 and V is TRBV30; D remains ambiguous. The CDR3 extends over 16 amino acids. V dropped 0 bases and J dropped 7 bases, with 21 bases sitting between them. The germline V gene encodes CDR1 GTSNPN and CDR2 SVGIG (reference sequence). CDR3 protein: CAWSVPRGLIPGGYTF. CDR3 bases: TGTGCCTGGAGTGTACCTCGAGGGCTCATCCCGGGTGGCTACACCTTC.

The chain employs TRBV9 and TRBJ1-2; 7 bases match TRBD1. This CDR3 contains 15 residues. Germline V gene sequence: CDR1 SGDLS, CDR2 YYNGEE. Germline trimming cut 0 bases from V and 2 bases from J; bases unmatched to any gene: 4. CDR3 nucleotides: TGTGCCAGCAGCGTAGGACAGGGACTCAACTATGGCTACACCTTC. Protein product: CASSVGQGLNYGYTF.